The T cell receptor beta chain described here comes from a study of cytomegalovirus exposure and HLA in healthy donors. On this clone: Antigen specificity is unknown.

Study-level results: The study labeled fewer than 200 TCR beta chains cytomegalovirus-associated. Data from an earlier analysis indicated that most TCR beta V segments were productive either about 90% or about 30% of the time. It was likely that a cluster of highly shared sequence variants was a sequencing artifact.

PCR used 60 Vbeta primers and 13 Jbeta primers. TCRdb's table, derived via immunoSEQ multiplex PCR, lists solely in-frame clones and lacks some. In the table there are about 190,000 clones, around 85% of which are singletons. Among the donors, all were healthy bone marrow donors. This CDR3 spans 13 amino acids. V lost 0 bases, J lost 4 bases, and 4 bases lay in between. CDR1 and CDR2 (germline): ENHRY, SYGVKD. Sequencing used PBMCs. This receptor was identified in a boy under 10 years old in good health and CMV-seronegative. V usage is TRBV10-3 and J usage is TRBJ2-1; D ambiguous. Here the CDR3 DNA reads TGTGCCATCAGTGAGTCGACTTACAATGAGCAGTTCTTC. It codes for CAISESTYNEQFF.